This TCR beta chain is from a study of blood T cell repertoires in COVID-19 (dated by TCRdb to the early 2020s). About the full investigation: Collaborator samples came from the United States, Italy and Spain and covered acute and convalescent phases of COVID-19. The prospective study material was composed of cDNA or gDNA derived from T cells, B-cell-depleted T cells, or PBMCs. Subjects who had been exposed to COVID-19, were actively infected with it, or had recovered from it provided the deeply sampled blood TCRbeta repertoires that made up the dataset. The repertoires were released in a freely available public database intended as a resource for research on the immune response to SARS-CoV-2. Samples came from the ongoing ImmuneRACE study (first 160 participants) plus 1,254 subjects from 6 global collaborators. A de-identified subject ID, COVID-19 status, age in years and sex were almost always included in the sample metadata. Where HLA class I and class II types were available, the types were taken from metadata supplied by the sample provider, not from assay-based typing. Overall study outcomes, separate from this receptor: The amount of clinical and demographic metadata varied by source and participant and was provided uncurated.

Whole blood was collected in K2EDTA tubes by collaborating institutions according to the institutions' own protocols. Collaborator samples were shipped for TCRbeta analysis as frozen whole blood, isolated PBMCs, or DNA extracted from either sample type. TCRbeta CDR3 regions were amplified from genomic DNA using the immunoSEQ Assay, a bias-controlled multiplex PCR. In the source study's methods: The number of nucleated cells in each sample was estimated by amplification of reference gene primers within the assay. To quantify the absolute abundance of each unique TCRbeta CDR3 rearrangement, sequence reads were collapsed and filtered. For each sample, productive Simpson clonality was calculated as the square root of Simpson's diversity index over productive rearrangements. As stored in TCRdb, this immuneACCESS dataset retains in-frame rearrangements with V and J assigned. A fraction of the clones does not appear; measured against another copy, unresolved V genes explain less than half of the discrepancy, and the remainder lacks a known reason. From that table come the V and J calls and clone size; the DNA was used to work out D and trimming. This sample has about 110,000 clones in its table, and 76% of those were observed once. The top ten constitute less than 4% of the sample.

The germline V gene encodes CDR1 SGHTA and CDR2 FQGNSA. Including cysteine and phenylalanine, the CDR3 has 15 amino acids. Of the read, only the CDR3 DNA is kept; its 45 bases are in frame from base 1. V loses 2 bases, J loses 0 bases, and the germline ends lie 8 bases apart. With respect to this clone: Its antigen is still unknown. No clone much larger than this one lies a single base away; base qualities are absent.

Rearrangement joined TRBV7-2 to TRBJ1-3; TRBD1 is a weak D gene call, 5 bases matching. Source material: peripheral blood. The receptor's source is a woman of 80 years or more with acute or convalescent COVID-19. CDR3 loop: CASSLRGTSGNTIYF. The bases read TGTGCCAGCAGCTTACGGGGGACCTCTGGAAACACCATATATTTT. The full variable domain, with segments outside the CDR3 supplied by the reference TRBV7-2 and TRBJ1-3 proteins, appears as GAGVSQSPSNKVTEKGKDVELRCDPISGHTALYWYRQSLGQGLEFLIYFQGNSAPDKSGLPSDRFSAERTGGSVSTLTIQRTQQEDSAVYLCASSLRGTSGNTIYFGEGSWLTVV.